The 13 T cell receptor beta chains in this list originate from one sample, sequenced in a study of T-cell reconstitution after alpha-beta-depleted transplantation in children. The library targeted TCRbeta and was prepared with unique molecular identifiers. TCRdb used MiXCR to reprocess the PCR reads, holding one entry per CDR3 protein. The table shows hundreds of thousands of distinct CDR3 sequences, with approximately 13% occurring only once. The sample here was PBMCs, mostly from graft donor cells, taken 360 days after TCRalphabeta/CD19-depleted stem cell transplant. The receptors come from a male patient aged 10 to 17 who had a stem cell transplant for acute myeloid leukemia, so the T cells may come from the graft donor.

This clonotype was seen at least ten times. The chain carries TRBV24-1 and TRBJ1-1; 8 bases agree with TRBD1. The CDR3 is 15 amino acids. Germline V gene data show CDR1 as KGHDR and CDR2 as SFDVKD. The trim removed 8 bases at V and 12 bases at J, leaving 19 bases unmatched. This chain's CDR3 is CATKGQGASNTESFF. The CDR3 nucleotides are TGTGCCACCAAGGGGCAGGGGGCATCGAACACTGAGTCTTTCTTT.

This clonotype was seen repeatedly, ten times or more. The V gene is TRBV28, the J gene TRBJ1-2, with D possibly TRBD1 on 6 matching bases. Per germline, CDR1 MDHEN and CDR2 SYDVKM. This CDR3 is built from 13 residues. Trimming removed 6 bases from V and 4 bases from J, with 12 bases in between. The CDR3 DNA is TGTGCCAGCAGGGCGGACAGTTTCTATGGCTACACCTTC. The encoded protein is CASRADSFYGYTF.

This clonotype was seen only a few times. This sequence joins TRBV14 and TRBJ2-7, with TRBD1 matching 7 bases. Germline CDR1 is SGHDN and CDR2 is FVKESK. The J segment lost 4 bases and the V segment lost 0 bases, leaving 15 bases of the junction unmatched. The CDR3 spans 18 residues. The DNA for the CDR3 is TGTGCCAGCAGCCAAGATCCGAGACAGGGCCCCCTCGGGTACGAGCAGTACTTC. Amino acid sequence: CASSQDPRQGPLGYEQYF.

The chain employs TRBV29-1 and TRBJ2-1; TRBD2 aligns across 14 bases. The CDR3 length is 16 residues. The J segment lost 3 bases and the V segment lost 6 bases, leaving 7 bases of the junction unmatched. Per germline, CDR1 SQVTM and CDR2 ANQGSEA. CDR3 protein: CSVSGTSGSLYNEQFF. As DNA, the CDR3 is TGCAGCGTCTCCGGGACTAGCGGGAGTCTCTACAATGAGCAGTTCTTC.

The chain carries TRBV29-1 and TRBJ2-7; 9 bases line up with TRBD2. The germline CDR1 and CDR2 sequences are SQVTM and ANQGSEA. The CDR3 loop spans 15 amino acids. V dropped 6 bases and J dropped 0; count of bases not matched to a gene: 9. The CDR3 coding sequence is TGCAGCGTAGCCCCTCTAGCGGGGATCTCCTACGAGCAGTACTTC. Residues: CSVAPLAGISYEQYF.

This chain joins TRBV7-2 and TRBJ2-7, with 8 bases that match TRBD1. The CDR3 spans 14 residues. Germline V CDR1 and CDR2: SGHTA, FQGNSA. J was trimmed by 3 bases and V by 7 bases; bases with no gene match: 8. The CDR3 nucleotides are TGTGCCAGCAACGCCGTAACAGGGGGCTACGAGCAGTACTTC. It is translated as CASNAVTGGYEQYF.

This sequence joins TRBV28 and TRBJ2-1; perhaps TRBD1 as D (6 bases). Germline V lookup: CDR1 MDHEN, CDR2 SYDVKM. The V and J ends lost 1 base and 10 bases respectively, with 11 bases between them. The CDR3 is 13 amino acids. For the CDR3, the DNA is TGTGCCAGCAGTTTATTTTCGACAGGAGAGCAGTTCTTC. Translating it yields CASSLFSTGEQFF.

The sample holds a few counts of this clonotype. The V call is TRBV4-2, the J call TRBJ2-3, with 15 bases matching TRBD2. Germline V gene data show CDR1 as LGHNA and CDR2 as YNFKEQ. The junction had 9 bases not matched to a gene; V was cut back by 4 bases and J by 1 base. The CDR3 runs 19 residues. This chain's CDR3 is CASSRGLAGGPGRTDTQYF. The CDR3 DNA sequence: TGTGCCAGCAGCCGAGGACTAGCGGGAGGGCCAGGCCGCACAGATACGCAGTATTTT.

CDR3 loop: CASSPGTGSSGANVLTF. CDR3 DNA sequence: TGTGCCAGCAGCCCCGGGACAGGGAGCTCTGGGGCCAACGTCCTGACTTTC. The chain recombines TRBV12-3 or TRBV12-4 with TRBJ2-6, with TRBD1 identical over 9 bases. CDR3 length equals 17 residues. Trimming cost V 6 bases and J 0 bases; bases outside gene matches: 6.

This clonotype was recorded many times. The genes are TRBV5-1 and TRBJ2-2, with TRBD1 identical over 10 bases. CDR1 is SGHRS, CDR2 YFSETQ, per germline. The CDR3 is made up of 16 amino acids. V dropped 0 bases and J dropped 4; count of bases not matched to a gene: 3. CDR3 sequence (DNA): TGCGCCAGCAGCTTGGGGGACAGGGGTTCCACCGGGGAGCTGTTTTTT. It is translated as CASSLGDRGSTGELFF.

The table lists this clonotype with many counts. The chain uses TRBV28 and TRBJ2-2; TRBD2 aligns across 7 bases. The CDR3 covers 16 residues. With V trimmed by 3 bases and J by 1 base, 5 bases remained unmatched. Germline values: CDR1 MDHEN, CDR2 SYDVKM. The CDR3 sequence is CASSLRERENTGELFF. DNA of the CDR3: TGTGCCAGCAGTTTGAGGGAGCGGGAGAACACCGGGGAGCTGTTTTTT.

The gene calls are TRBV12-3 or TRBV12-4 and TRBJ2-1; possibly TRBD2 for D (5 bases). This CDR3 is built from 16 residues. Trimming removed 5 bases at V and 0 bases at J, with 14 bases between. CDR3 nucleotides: TGTGCCAGCAGTCAACACCTAGCCATCTCCTACAATGAGCAGTTCTTC. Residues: CASSQHLAISYNEQFF.

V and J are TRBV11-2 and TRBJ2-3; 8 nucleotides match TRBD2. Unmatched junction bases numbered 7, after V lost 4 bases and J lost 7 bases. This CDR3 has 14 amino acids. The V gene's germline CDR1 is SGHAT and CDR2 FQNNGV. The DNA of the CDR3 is TGTGCCAGCAGCTCGTTGAGCGGGAGAAATACGCAGTATTTT. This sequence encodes CASSSLSGRNTQYF.